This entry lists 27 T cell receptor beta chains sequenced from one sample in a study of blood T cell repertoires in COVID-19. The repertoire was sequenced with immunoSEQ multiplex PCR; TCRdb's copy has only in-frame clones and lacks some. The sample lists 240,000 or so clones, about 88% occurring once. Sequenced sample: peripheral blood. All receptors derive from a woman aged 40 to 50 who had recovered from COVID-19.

The CDR3 region has the DNA TGTGCCAGCAGCCAAGATGGGGGGGCAGACAATGAGCAGTTCTTC. Its protein is CASSQDGGADNEQFF. This rearrangement joins TRBV4-2 to TRBJ2-1; D possibly corresponds to TRBD2 (7 bases). The V end was cut by 0 bases, the J end by 5 bases, with 11 bases between. This CDR3 contains 15 residues. Germline V CDR1 and CDR2: LGHNA, YNFKEQ.

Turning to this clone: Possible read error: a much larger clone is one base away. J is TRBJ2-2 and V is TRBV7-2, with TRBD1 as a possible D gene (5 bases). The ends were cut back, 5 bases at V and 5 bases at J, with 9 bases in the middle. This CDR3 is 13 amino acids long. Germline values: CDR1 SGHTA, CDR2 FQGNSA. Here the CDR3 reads CASSPQGTGELFF. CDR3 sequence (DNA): TGTGCCAGCAGCCCCCAGGGTACCGGGGAGCTGTTTTTT.

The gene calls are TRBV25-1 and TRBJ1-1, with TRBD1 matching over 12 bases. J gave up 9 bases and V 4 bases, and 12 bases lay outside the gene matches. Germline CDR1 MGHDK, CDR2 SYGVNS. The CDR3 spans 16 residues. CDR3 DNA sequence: TGTGCCAGCAGTGTGGGGACAGGGGGCCCCTTAGCCCAAGCTTTCTTT. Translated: CASSVGTGGPLAQAFF.

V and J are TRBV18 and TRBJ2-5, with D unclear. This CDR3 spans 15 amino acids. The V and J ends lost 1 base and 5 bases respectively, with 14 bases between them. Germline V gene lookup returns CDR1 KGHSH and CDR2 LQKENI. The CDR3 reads CASSPRANQRETQYF. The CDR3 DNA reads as TGTGCCAGCTCACCACGGGCTAACCAACGGGAGACCCAGTACTTC.

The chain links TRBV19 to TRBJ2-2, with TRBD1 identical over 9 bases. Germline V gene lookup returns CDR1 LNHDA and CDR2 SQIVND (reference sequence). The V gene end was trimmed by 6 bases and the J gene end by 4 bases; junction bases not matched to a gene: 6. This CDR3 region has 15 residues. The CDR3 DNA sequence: TGTGCCAGTAGCAAGGGACAGGGAGGCACCGGGGAGCTGTTTTTT. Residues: CASSKGQGGTGELFF.

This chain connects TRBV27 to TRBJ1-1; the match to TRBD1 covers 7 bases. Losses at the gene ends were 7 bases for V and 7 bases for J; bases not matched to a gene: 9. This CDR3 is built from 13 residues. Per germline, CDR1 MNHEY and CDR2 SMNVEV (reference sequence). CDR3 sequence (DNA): TGTGCCAGCATTCCAGGTAACAGGGGTGAAGCTTTCTTT. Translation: CASIPGNRGEAFF.

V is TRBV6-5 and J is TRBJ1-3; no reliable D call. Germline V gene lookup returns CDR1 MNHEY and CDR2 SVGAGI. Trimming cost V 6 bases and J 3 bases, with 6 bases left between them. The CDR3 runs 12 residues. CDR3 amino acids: CASRNSGNTIYF. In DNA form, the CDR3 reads TGTGCCAGCAGGAACAGTGGAAACACCATATATTTT.

The CDR3 coding sequence is TGCGCCAGCAGTCCCCCCCGGACTAGCGGCTACAATGAGCAGTTCTTC. Amino acid sequence: CASSPPRTSGYNEQFF. V and J are TRBV4-1 and TRBJ2-1; TRBD2 agrees at 10 bases. The CDR3 spans 16 residues. After removal of 6 bases from V and 3 bases from J, the junction contained 8 bases not matched to a gene. Germline V gene data show CDR1 as MGHRA and CDR2 as YSYEKL.

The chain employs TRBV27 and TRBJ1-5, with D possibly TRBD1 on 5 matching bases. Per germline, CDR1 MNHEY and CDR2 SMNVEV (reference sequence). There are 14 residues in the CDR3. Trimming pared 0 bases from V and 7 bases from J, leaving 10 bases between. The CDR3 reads CASSLSVSGQPQHF. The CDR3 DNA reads TGTGCCAGCAGTTTATCGGTCTCAGGGCAGCCCCAGCATTTT.

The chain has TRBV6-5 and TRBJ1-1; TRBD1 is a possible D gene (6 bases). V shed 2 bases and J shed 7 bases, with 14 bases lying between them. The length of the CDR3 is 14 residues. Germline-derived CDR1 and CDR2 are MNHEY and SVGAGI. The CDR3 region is CASSYDGGPIEAFF. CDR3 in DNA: TGTGCCAGCAGTTACGACGGGGGGCCGATTGAAGCTTTCTTT.

The DNA of the CDR3 is TGTGCCAGTAGTATGGGGCGGGGAGGGCAGCCCCAGCATTTT. Translating it yields CASSMGRGGQPQHF. The chain is built from TRBV19 and TRBJ1-5, with D possibly matching TRBD1 (5 bases). CDR1 is LNHDA and CDR2 is SQIVND in the germline V gene (reference sequence). The CDR3 is made up of 14 amino acids. The V gene lost 3 bases and the J gene lost 7 bases, with 13 bases spanning the gap.

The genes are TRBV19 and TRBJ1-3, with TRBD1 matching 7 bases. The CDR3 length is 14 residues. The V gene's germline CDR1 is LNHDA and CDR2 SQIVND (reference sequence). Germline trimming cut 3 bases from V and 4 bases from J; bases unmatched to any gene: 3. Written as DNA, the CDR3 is TGTGCCAGTAGTATCAGGGGGGTGGGAAACACCATATATTTT. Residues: CASSIRGVGNTIYF.

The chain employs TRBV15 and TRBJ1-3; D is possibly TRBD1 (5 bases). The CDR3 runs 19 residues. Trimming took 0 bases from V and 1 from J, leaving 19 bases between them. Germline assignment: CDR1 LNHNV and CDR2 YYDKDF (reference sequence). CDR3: CATSRDPPIAGPSGNTIYF. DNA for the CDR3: TGTGCCACCAGCAGAGACCCACCTATTGCGGGGCCATCTGGAAACACCATATATTTT.

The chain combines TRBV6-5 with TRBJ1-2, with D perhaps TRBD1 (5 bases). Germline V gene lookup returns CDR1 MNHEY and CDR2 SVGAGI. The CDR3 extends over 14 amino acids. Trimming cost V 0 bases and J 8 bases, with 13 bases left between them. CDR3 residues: CASSYSGRVYGYTF. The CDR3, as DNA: TGTGCCAGCAGTTACTCAGGCAGGGTATACGGCTACACCTTC.

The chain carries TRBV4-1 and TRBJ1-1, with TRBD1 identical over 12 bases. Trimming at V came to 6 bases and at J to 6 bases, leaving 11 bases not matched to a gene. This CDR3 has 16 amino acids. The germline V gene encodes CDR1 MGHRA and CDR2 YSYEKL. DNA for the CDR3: TGCGCCAGCAGTTTGGTGGGACGGGACAGGGGGCCTGAAGCTTTCTTT. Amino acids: CASSLVGRDRGPEAFF.

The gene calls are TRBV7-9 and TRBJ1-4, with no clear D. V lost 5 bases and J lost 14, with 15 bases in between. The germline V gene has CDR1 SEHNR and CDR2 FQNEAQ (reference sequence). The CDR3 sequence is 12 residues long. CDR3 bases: TGTGCCAGCAGCCCCCCGGGGAGTAGTCTGTTTTTT. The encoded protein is CASSPPGSSLFF.

The CDR3 DNA sequence: TGTGCCAGCAGCCAAGGACAGGCCGCTAACTATGGCTACACCTTC. It yields the protein CASSQGQAANYGYTF. The chain joins TRBV3-1 (or the pseudogene TRBV3-2) to TRBJ1-2; a possible D gene is TRBD1 (6 bases). This CDR3 is 15 amino acids long. Germline V gives CDR1 LGHDT, CDR2 YNNKEL (reference sequence). Deletions cut 1 base from V and 0 bases from J, with 9 bases between.

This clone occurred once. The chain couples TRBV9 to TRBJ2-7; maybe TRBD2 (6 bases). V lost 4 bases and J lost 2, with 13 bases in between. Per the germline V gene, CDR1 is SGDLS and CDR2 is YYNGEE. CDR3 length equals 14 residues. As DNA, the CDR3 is TGTGCCAGCAGCCCGGGCTCGGGGGCCTACGAGCAGTACTTC. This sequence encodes CASSPGSGAYEQYF.

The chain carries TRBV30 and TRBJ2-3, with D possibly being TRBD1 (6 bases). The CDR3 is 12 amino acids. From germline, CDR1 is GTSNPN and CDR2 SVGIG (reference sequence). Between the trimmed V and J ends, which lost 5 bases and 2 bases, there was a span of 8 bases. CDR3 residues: CAWGQNTDTQYF. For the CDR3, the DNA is TGTGCCTGGGGACAGAACACAGATACGCAGTATTTT.

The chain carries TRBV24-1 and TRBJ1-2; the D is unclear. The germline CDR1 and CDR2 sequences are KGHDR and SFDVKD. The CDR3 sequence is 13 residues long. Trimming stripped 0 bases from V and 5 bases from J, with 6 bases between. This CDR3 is CATSDLRGYGYTF. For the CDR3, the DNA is TGTGCCACCAGTGATTTGCGGGGTTATGGCTACACCTTC.

Written as DNA, the CDR3 is TGTGCCAGCAGTCCACTCCGGGTCCGCAATCAGCCCCAGCATTTT. Translation: CASSPLRVRNQPQHF. The gene calls are TRBV27 and TRBJ1-5; D is unclear. Germline CDR1 and CDR2: MNHEY and SMNVEV (reference sequence). Trimming took off 5 bases at V and 2 bases at J, with 13 bases between the two ends. The CDR3 is 15 residues long.

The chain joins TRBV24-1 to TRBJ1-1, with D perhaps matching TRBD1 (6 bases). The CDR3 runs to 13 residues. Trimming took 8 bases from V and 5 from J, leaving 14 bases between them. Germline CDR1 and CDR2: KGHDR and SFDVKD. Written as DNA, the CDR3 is TGTGCCACCATGGCGGGGGCCTATACTGAAGCTTTCTTT. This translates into CATMAGAYTEAFF.

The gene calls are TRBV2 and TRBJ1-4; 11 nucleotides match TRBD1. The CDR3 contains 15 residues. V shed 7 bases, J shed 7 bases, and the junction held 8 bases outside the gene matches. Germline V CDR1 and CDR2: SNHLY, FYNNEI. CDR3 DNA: TGTGCCAGCACCGGACAGGGGGCGGGGGGTGAAAAACTGTTTTTT. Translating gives CASTGQGAGGEKLFF. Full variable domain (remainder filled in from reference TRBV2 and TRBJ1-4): EPEVTQTPSHQVTQMGQEVILRCVPISNHLYFYWYRQILGQKVEFLVSFYNNEISEKSEIFDDQFSVERPDGSNFTLKIRSTKLEDSAMYFCASTGQGAGGEKLFFGSGTQLSVL.

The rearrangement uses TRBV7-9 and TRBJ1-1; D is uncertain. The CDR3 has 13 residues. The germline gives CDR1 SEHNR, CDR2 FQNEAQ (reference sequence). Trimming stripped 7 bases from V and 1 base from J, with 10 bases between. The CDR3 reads CASTARGNTEAFF. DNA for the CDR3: TGTGCCAGCACCGCCCGGGGGAACACTGAAGCTTTCTTT.

The CDR3, as DNA: TGTGCCAGTACCCCGACTAGCCGGGAGACCCAGTACTTC. Translated: CASTPTSRETQYF. The chain is built from TRBV19 and TRBJ2-5; TRBD2 aligns across 7 bases. With 7 bases clipped from V and 5 bases from J, the junction kept 7 bases outside the gene matches. The germline V gene encodes CDR1 LNHDA and CDR2 SQIVND (reference sequence). CDR3 length: 13 residues.

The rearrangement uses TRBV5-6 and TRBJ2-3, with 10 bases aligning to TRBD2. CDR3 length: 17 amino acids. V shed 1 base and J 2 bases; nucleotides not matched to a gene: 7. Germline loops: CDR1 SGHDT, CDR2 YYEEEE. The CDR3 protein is CASSLLAGARVTDTQYF. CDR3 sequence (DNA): TGTGCCAGCAGCTTGCTAGCGGGAGCCCGTGTCACAGATACGCAGTATTTT.

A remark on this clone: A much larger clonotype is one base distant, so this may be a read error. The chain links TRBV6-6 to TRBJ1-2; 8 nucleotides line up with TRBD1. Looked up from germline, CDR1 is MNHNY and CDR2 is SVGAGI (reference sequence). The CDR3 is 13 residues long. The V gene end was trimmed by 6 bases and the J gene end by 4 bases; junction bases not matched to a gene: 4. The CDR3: CASSSTGVYGYTF. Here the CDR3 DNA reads TGTGCCAGCAGCTCGACAGGGGTCTATGGCTACACCTTC.